These 14 T cell receptor beta chains share one sample of origin, sequenced in a study of technical replicates of blood from several donors. Libraries were prepared by immunoSEQ multiplex PCR; TCRdb keeps only in-frame clonotypes and omits some of them. The table shows about 62,000 clones, with over 75% occurring only once. Sequencing was done on a sample of PBMCs. Receptors originate from a human donor in good health. Some clones in this sample may be carry-over from other donors' samples.

V and J are TRBV9 and TRBJ1-5; D not resolved. The CDR3 totals 14 residues. Germline loops: CDR1 SGDLS, CDR2 YYNGEE. V gave up 0 bases and J gave up 5 bases, with 9 bases separating them. This CDR3 is CASSVGVNDQPQHF. The CDR3 DNA sequence: TGTGCCAGCAGCGTAGGAGTTAACGATCAGCCCCAGCATTTT. Filled out from reference TRBV9 and TRBJ1-5, the complete variable domain reads DSGVTQTPKHLITATGQRVTLRCSPRSGDLSVYWYQQSLDQGLQFLIQYYNGEERAKGNILERFSAQQFPDLHSELNLSSLELGDSALYFCASSVGVNDQPQHFGDGTRLSIL.

This clone was observed a handful of times. This rearrangement joins TRBV18 to TRBJ1-1; 8 positions agree with TRBD1. Germline V gene data show CDR1 as KGHSH and CDR2 as LQKENI. The CDR3 runs to 15 residues. The V and J ends lost 4 bases and 3 bases, in that order; junction bases with no gene match: 7. The CDR3 nucleotides read TGTGCCAGCTCACTACGACAGGGGAAGGACACTGAAGCTTTCTTT. As protein: CASSLRQGKDTEAFF.

In its sample, this clone was seen once. J is TRBJ1-2 and V is TRBV7-8, with TRBD1 as a possible D gene (6 bases). Trimming stripped 4 bases from V and 4 bases from J, with 13 bases between. The CDR3 sequence is 14 residues long. CDR1 SGHVS and CDR2 FQNEAQ come from the germline V gene. CDR3 sequence (DNA): TGTGCCAGCAGCTCTCAGGGGTTTGGCTATGGCTACACCTTC. This translates into CASSSQGFGYGYTF.

The CDR3: CASSSNSGNEQFF. CDR3 coding DNA: TGTGCCAGCAGCTCCAATAGCGGAAATGAGCAGTTCTTC. This chain links TRBV11-3 with TRBJ2-1; possible D gene TRBD2, 6 bases. Per germline, CDR1 SGHNT and CDR2 YENEEA. Trimming removed 4 bases at V and 7 bases at J, with 11 bases between. The CDR3 has 13 amino acids.

The count of this clone is one. This chain joins TRBV19 and TRBJ1-3, with a tentative D call TRBD1 (5 bases). The CDR3 runs 14 residues. Trimming pared 5 bases from V and 2 bases from J, leaving 10 bases between. In germline, CDR1 is LNHDA, CDR2 SQIVND (reference sequence). CDR3 loop: CASSPGGTGNTIYF. The CDR3 DNA follows: TGTGCCAGTAGTCCTGGGGGGACTGGAAACACCATATATTTT.

V is TRBV4-2 and J is TRBJ1-4, with D perhaps TRBD1 (6 bases). Trimming pared 1 base from V and 5 bases from J, leaving 17 bases between. This CDR3 has 17 amino acids. From germline, CDR1 is LGHNA and CDR2 YNFKEQ. The CDR3 DNA sequence: TGTGCCAGCAGCCAAGGCAGCGCAGGGGCCCGCAATGAAAAACTGTTTTTT. It encodes CASSQGSAGARNEKLFF.

The chain joins TRBV6-5 to TRBJ1-2, with 7 bases aligning to TRBD1. Germline V lookup: CDR1 MNHEY, CDR2 SVGAGI. Germline trimming cut 4 bases from V and 8 bases from J; bases unmatched to any gene: 7. The CDR3 is 13 amino acids. The CDR3: CASSSGTEGGYTF. The CDR3 DNA sequence: TGTGCCAGCAGTTCCGGGACAGAGGGAGGCTACACCTTC.

CDR3 sequence reads: CASSLTGAGTDTQYF. In DNA form, the CDR3 reads TGTGCCAGTAGCTTGACAGGGGCAGGAACAGATACGCAGTATTTT. The chain employs TRBV19 and TRBJ2-3, with 8 positions matching TRBD1. Trimming cost V 6 bases and J 3 bases; bases outside gene matches: 8. Germline CDR1 is LNHDA and CDR2 is SQIVND (reference sequence). The CDR3 has 15 amino acids.

J is TRBJ2-7 and V is TRBV30; 8 bases map to TRBD2. Germline CDR1 and CDR2: GTSNPN and SVGIG (reference sequence). The trim removed 4 bases at V and 3 bases at J, leaving 14 bases unmatched. This CDR3 has 16 residues. The CDR3 sequence: CAWKPTPGLGFYEQYF. As DNA, the CDR3 is TGTGCCTGGAAACCCACTCCGGGACTAGGATTCTACGAGCAGTACTTC.

This chain uses TRBV25-1 with TRBJ2-3; 9 nucleotides match TRBD2. Trimming at V came to 2 bases and at J to 0 bases, leaving 6 bases not matched to a gene. The CDR3 is 17 residues long. Per germline, CDR1 MGHDK and CDR2 SYGVNS. CDR3 in amino acids: CASSEGLAGRSTDTQYF. DNA of the CDR3: TGTGCCAGCAGTGAAGGCCTAGCGGGGCGCAGCACAGATACGCAGTATTTT.

The chain employs TRBV4-3 and TRBJ1-5; the D gene is possibly TRBD1 (6 bases). The CDR3 totals 14 residues. Germline lookup yields CDR1 LGHNA and CDR2 YSLEER. V shed 0 bases and J shed 10 bases, with 13 bases lying between them. The CDR3 here is CASSQDTGGEPQHF. CDR3 sequence (DNA): TGCGCCAGCAGCCAAGATACGGGGGGCGAACCCCAGCATTTT.

J is TRBJ1-5 and V is TRBV18, with 8 nucleotides matching TRBD1. CDR1 and CDR2 from the germline V gene are KGHSH and LQKENI. The V gene end was trimmed by 6 bases and the J gene end by 0 bases; junction bases not matched to a gene: 7. This CDR3 comprises 16 residues. The CDR3 sequence: CASSEQGGYSNQPQHF. DNA for the CDR3: TGTGCCAGCTCGGAACAGGGGGGGTATAGCAATCAGCCCCAGCATTTT.

The chain combines TRBV5-1 with TRBJ2-3; TRBD2 matches 10 bases. CDR1 SGHRS and CDR2 YFSETQ come from the germline V gene. Losses at the gene ends were 0 bases for V and 11 bases for J; bases not matched to a gene: 15. The CDR3 totals 17 residues. The CDR3 coding sequence is TGCGCCAGCAGCTTGGAGTCTAGCGGGAGATCTCGTCGAAGGCAGTATTTT. Amino acids: CASSLESSGRSRRRQYF.

The genes are TRBV30 and TRBJ1-3; D is uncertain. This CDR3 spans 12 amino acids. Germline assignment: CDR1 GTSNPN and CDR2 SVGIG (reference sequence). Trimming stripped 8 bases from V and 0 bases from J, with 8 bases between. The CDR3 bases are TGTGCCGCGGGGATCTCTGGAAACACCATATATTTT. This gives the protein CAAGISGNTIYF.